These 30 T cell receptor beta chains were sequenced from one sample in a study of OX40 agonist ivuxolimab in advanced cancers. The repertoire was sequenced with immunoSEQ multiplex PCR; TCRdb's copy has only in-frame clones and lacks some. The sample holds tens of thousands of clones; roughly nine tenths are singletons and the top ten take 0.92%. The material was CD4+ or CD8+ T cells sorted from blood, obtained in a trial of the OX40 agonist ivuxolimab. These receptors all come from an adult with an advanced solid tumor such as melanoma, head and neck, liver or kidney cancer.

The chain links TRBV10-3 to TRBJ1-2; the D gene is possibly TRBD1 (6 bases). Trimming stripped 3 bases from V and 4 bases from J, with 18 bases between. This CDR3 spans 16 amino acids. CDR1 ENHRY and CDR2 SYGVKD come from the germline V gene. The CDR3 region has the DNA TGTGCCATCAGTGACACACAGGGCCGAGCGCTCTATGGCTACACCTTC. Translation gives CAISDTQGRALYGYTF.

The chain has TRBV11-2 and TRBJ2-5, with 7 bases that match TRBD1. Germline values: CDR1 SGHAT, CDR2 FQNNGV. This CDR3 comprises 15 residues. V was clipped by 3 bases and J by 4 bases; unmatched bases: 8. The CDR3 nucleotides are TGTGCCAGCAGCTTTACAGGGGCGGCGGGAGAGACCCAGTACTTC. This translates into CASSFTGAAGETQYF.

The chain employs TRBV6-1 and TRBJ1-5; D remains ambiguous. V was trimmed by 0 bases and J by 6 bases, leaving 6 bases between them. This CDR3 is 13 amino acids long. Per the germline V gene, CDR1 is MNHNS and CDR2 is SASEGT. The CDR3 protein is CASSEALIQPQHF. Here the CDR3 DNA reads TGTGCCAGCAGTGAAGCTCTCATTCAGCCCCAGCATTTT.

The chain combines TRBV28 with TRBJ1-6; 7 bases fit TRBD1. Trimming cost V 6 bases and J 8 bases; bases outside gene matches: 7. CDR1 is MDHEN and CDR2 is SYDVKM in the germline V gene. The CDR3 runs to 14 residues. The CDR3 DNA reads TGTGCCAGCAGAGATACAGGGGAACATTCACCCCTCCACTTT. This translates into CASRDTGEHSPLHF.

CDR3 DNA: TGTGCCAGCAGCAAGAGCGGGACAGCTAAGCAGTTCTTC. This codes for CASSKSGTAKQFF. This rearrangement joins TRBV7-7 to TRBJ2-1; D tentatively reads TRBD1 or TRBD2 (7 bases each). The CDR3 is 13 amino acids. Germline V lookup: CDR1 SSHAT, CDR2 FNYEAQ (reference sequence). V was pared by 5 bases and J by 11 bases, with 16 bases between.

This clone turned up a few times. The rearrangement uses TRBV30 and TRBJ1-2; D is uncertain. Trimming shortened V by 2 bases and J by 0 bases, and 13 bases separated the two germline ends. CDR1 and CDR2 from the germline V gene are GTSNPN and SVGIG (reference sequence). The CDR3 runs to 15 residues. CDR3: CAWSWEASTNYGYTF. The CDR3 nucleotides read TGTGCCTGGAGTTGGGAGGCCAGCACTAACTATGGCTACACCTTC.

The chain joins TRBV15 to TRBJ2-1; either TRBD1 or TRBD2 may fit D (6 bases each). Germline CDR1 LNHNV, CDR2 YYDKDF (reference sequence). This CDR3 is 14 amino acids long. With 5 bases removed from V and 4 bases from J, the gap between germline ends came to 12 bases. CDR3 region: CATSGGTRYNEQFF. The DNA for the CDR3 is TGTGCCACCAGCGGGGGGACAAGATACAATGAGCAGTTCTTC. Filled out from reference TRBV15 and TRBJ2-1, the complete variable domain reads DAMVIQNPRYQVTQFGKPVTLSCSQTLNHNVMYWYQQKSSQAPKLLFHYYDKDFNNEADTPDNFQSRRPNTSFCFLDIRSPGLGDTAMYLCATSGGTRYNEQFFGPGTRLTVL.

The chain carries TRBV10-3 and TRBJ1-2; the D gene is possibly TRBD1 (5 bases). The CDR3 is 16 amino acids. The V end was cut by 5 bases, the J end by 0 bases, with 16 bases between. Germline V gene sequence: CDR1 ENHRY, CDR2 SYGVKD. CDR3 sequence reads: CAISTRAGDANYGYTF. Here the CDR3 DNA reads TGTGCCATCAGTACCCGGGCGGGGGATGCTAACTATGGCTACACCTTC.

This clone was counted a single time. The chain links TRBV9 to TRBJ1-3, with 7 nucleotides matching TRBD1. Germline CDR1 is SGDLS and CDR2 is YYNGEE. CDR3 size: 16 residues. The trim removed 2 bases at V and 4 bases at J, leaving 9 bases unmatched. CDR3 protein: CASSVTGLGGGNTIYF. CDR3 nucleotides: TGTGCCAGCAGCGTGACAGGGCTAGGAGGAGGAAACACCATATATTTT.

The gene calls are TRBV5-1 and TRBJ2-2, with D perhaps TRBD2 (6 bases). CDR3 length equals 16 residues. The germline V gene has CDR1 SGHRS and CDR2 YFSETQ. The V gene lost 5 bases and the J gene lost 0 bases, with 14 bases spanning the gap. CDR3 nucleotides: TGCGCCAGCAGTTTGATGCGGGACCCGAACACCGGGGAGCTGTTTTTT. Encoded protein: CASSLMRDPNTGELFF.

V and J are TRBV10-1 and TRBJ2-1; no clear D. Trimming cost V 2 bases and J 5 bases, with 7 bases left between them. This CDR3 has 13 amino acids. The V gene's germline CDR1 is WNHNN and CDR2 SYGVQD (reference sequence). CDR3 residues: CASSEVSHNEQFF. The CDR3, as DNA: TGCGCCAGCAGTGAGGTCAGCCACAATGAGCAGTTCTTC.

The chain couples TRBV4-1 to TRBJ2-1, with 9 bases identical to TRBD1. J gave up 0 bases and V 0 bases, and 3 bases lay outside the gene matches. The germline gives CDR1 MGHRA, CDR2 YSYEKL. The CDR3 has 17 amino acids. This CDR3 is CASSQDGTGSSYNEQFF. The DNA of the CDR3 is TGCGCCAGCAGCCAAGATGGGACAGGGAGCTCCTACAATGAGCAGTTCTTC.

The table lists this clone with a count of one. This chain links TRBV2 with TRBJ1-5, with D hard to call. CDR3 length: 13 amino acids. Trimming stripped 5 bases from V and 4 bases from J, with 9 bases between. Germline lookup yields CDR1 SNHLY and CDR2 FYNNEI. Here the CDR3 DNA reads TGTGCCAGCAGTCAAAATCGTAATCAGCCCCAGCATTTT. It translates to CASSQNRNQPQHF.

The CDR3 DNA reads TGTGCCAGCAGCTACCGGGACTTAGATACGCAGTATTTT. Protein: CASSYRDLDTQYF. The rearrangement joins TRBV7-3 to TRBJ2-3; tentatively, D is TRBD2 (6 bases). Trimming cost V 4 bases and J 5 bases, with 10 bases left between them. Germline V gene lookup returns CDR1 SGHTA and CDR2 FQGTGA. The CDR3 covers 13 residues.

The V gene is TRBV4-2, the J gene TRBJ2-1; 7 bases line up with TRBD2. The CDR3 contains 15 residues. Germline lookup yields CDR1 LGHNA and CDR2 YNFKEQ. Trimming cost V 0 bases and J 8 bases; bases outside gene matches: 7. CDR3 loop: CASSQEVSAGDEQFF. The CDR3 DNA follows: TGTGCCAGCAGCCAAGAAGTTAGCGCGGGGGATGAGCAGTTCTTC.

This chain joins TRBV5-4 and TRBJ2-7, with TRBD1 identical over 7 bases. CDR1 and CDR2 from the germline V gene are SGHNT and YYREEE (reference sequence). This CDR3 has 15 residues. V was pared by 4 bases and J by 2 bases, with 9 bases of the junction left unmatched. CDR3 sequence reads: CASSLKKQGAYEQYF. As DNA, the CDR3 is TGTGCCAGCAGCCTAAAGAAGCAGGGGGCCTACGAGCAGTACTTC.

The CDR3 DNA reads TGTGCCAGCACCAGAGGGACCGCGCATCAGACTTATGGCTACACCTTC. It codes for CASTRGTAHQTYGYTF. The chain combines TRBV5-4 with TRBJ1-2; tentative D call: TRBD1 (5 bases). V lost 6 bases and J lost 5, with 23 bases in between. This CDR3 comprises 16 residues. Looked up from germline, CDR1 is SGHNT and CDR2 is YYREEE (reference sequence).

The rearrangement uses TRBV6-5 and TRBJ2-3; the D gene is possibly TRBD2 (7 bases). Germline V gene data show CDR1 as MNHEY and CDR2 as SVGAGI. This CDR3 has 14 amino acids. V was trimmed by 6 bases and J by 4 bases, leaving 14 bases between them. CDR3 nucleotide sequence: TGTGCCAGCAGGGAGGGGGGGAGGGCAGATACGCAGTATTTT. This sequence encodes CASREGGRADTQYF.

The rearrangement joins TRBV6-5 to TRBJ2-1; D could derive from TRBD1 or TRBD2 (5 bases each). Germline CDR1 MNHEY, CDR2 SVGAGI. This CDR3 has 16 amino acids. V lost 2 bases to trimming and J lost 4 bases, with 15 bases between them. DNA for the CDR3: TGTGCCAGCAGTTACCGGGGCACCCAAACTTACAATGAGCAGTTCTTC. This codes for CASSYRGTQTYNEQFF.

V gene TRBV6-1 combines with J gene TRBJ2-3; 7 bases fit TRBD2. With V trimmed by 4 bases and J by 6 bases, 4 bases remained unmatched. The length of the CDR3 is 13 residues. Germline lookup yields CDR1 MNHNS and CDR2 SASEGT. CDR3 loop: CASSVKLADTQYF. The CDR3, as DNA: TGTGCCAGCAGTGTTAAACTAGCGGATACGCAGTATTTT.

This chain links TRBV6-1 with TRBJ2-3; 10 bases align to TRBD2. This CDR3 has 14 residues. Germline-derived CDR1 and CDR2 are MNHNS and SASEGT. The CDR3 region is CAGRAGGASDTQYF. The CDR3 DNA is TGTGCAGGTAGAGCGGGGGGGGCCTCAGATACGCAGTATTTT.

The chain combines TRBV19 with TRBJ2-3; unclear D gene. Germline V gives CDR1 LNHDA, CDR2 SQIVND (reference sequence). V gave up 0 bases and J gave up 3 bases, with 7 bases separating them. The CDR3 has 14 amino acids. CDR3 sequence (DNA): TGTGCCAGTAGTATAGATGGCGTTACAGATACGCAGTATTTT. Encoded protein: CASSIDGVTDTQYF.

This rearrangement joins TRBV5-1 to TRBJ1-1, with 8 bases that match TRBD1. The CDR3 has 15 amino acids. Germline V gene data show CDR1 as SGHRS and CDR2 as YFSETQ. Trimming removed 0 bases from V and 11 bases from J; junction bases left unmatched: 12. The CDR3 region has the DNA TGCGCCAGCAGCTTGGCGGTGCAGGGGGCCGGGGAGGCTTTCTTT. It translates to CASSLAVQGAGEAFF.

J is TRBJ2-7 and V is TRBV11-2; D gene unclear. Trimming stripped 0 bases from V and 3 bases from J, with 12 bases between. CDR3 size: 15 residues. Germline loops: CDR1 SGHAT, CDR2 FQNNGV. The CDR3 DNA sequence: TGTGCCAGCAGCTTAGATCGCGGACCGAACTACGAGCAGTACTTC. This encodes CASSLDRGPNYEQYF.

The V and J genes are TRBV18 and TRBJ2-7, with 11 bases matching TRBD2. Trimming took 0 bases from V and 0 from J; bases not matched to a gene: 7. This CDR3 spans 18 amino acids. Germline V lookup: CDR1 KGHSH, CDR2 LQKENI. The CDR3 DNA reads as TGTGCCAGCTCACCACCGCTATCAACTAGCGGGAGCTCCTACGAGCAGTACTTC. Residues: CASSPPLSTSGSSYEQYF.

The rearrangement uses TRBV7-9 and TRBJ2-5; 7 bases match TRBD1. Germline V gives CDR1 SEHNR, CDR2 FQNEAQ (reference sequence). The junction had 8 bases not matched to a gene; V was cut back by 4 bases and J by 3 bases. CDR3 length equals 15 residues. CDR3: CASSSWETGKETQYF. The CDR3 DNA reads as TGTGCCAGCAGCTCCTGGGAGACAGGGAAAGAGACCCAGTACTTC.

This chain links TRBV5-1 with TRBJ1-4; TRBD1 is a possible D gene (5 bases). V was shortened by 0 bases and J by 6 bases, with 12 bases between the two germline ends. The germline CDR1 and CDR2 sequences are SGHRS and YFSETQ. This CDR3 is built from 15 residues. This CDR3 is CASSLAGTRDEKLFF. Here the CDR3 DNA reads TGCGCCAGCAGCTTGGCCGGGACCCGGGATGAAAAACTGTTTTTT.

Written as DNA, the CDR3 is TGTGCCAGCAGCCCCGGGACAGGGGGTACGATCAGCTCTGGGGCCAACGTCCTGACTTTC. It encodes CASSPGTGGTISSGANVLTF. V and J are TRBV5-4 and TRBJ2-6; 11 bases are a match to TRBD1. V lost 4 bases and J lost 0; bases outside the gene matches: 12. Germline V gene lookup returns CDR1 SGHNT and CDR2 YYREEE (reference sequence). CDR3 length: 20 residues.

This chain joins TRBV5-6 and TRBJ2-3; TRBD2 aligns across 10 bases. Germline V gene lookup returns CDR1 SGHDT and CDR2 YYEEEE. V lost 4 bases and J lost 4; bases outside the gene matches: 9. The CDR3 sequence is 16 residues long. As DNA, the CDR3 is TGTGCCAGCAGCAACCGAGCGGGGGGGTTGCCAGATACGCAGTATTTT. This codes for CASSNRAGGLPDTQYF.

This chain links TRBV14 with TRBJ2-7; D gene unclear. The CDR3 spans 15 residues. V lost 5 bases to trimming and J lost 5 bases, with 19 bases between them. The V gene's germline CDR1 is SGHDN and CDR2 FVKESK. CDR3 loop: CASSKRMGNSHEQYF. In DNA form, the CDR3 reads TGTGCCAGCAGCAAAAGGATGGGGAACTCGCACGAGCAGTACTTC. Together with reference TRBV14 and TRBJ2-7, the CDR3 gives the full variable domain: EAGVTQFPSHSVIEKGQTVTLRCDPISGHDNLYWYRRVMGKEIKFLLHFVKESKQDESGMPNNRFLAERTGGTYSTLKVQPAELEDSGVYFCASSKRMGNSHEQYFGPGTRLTVT.